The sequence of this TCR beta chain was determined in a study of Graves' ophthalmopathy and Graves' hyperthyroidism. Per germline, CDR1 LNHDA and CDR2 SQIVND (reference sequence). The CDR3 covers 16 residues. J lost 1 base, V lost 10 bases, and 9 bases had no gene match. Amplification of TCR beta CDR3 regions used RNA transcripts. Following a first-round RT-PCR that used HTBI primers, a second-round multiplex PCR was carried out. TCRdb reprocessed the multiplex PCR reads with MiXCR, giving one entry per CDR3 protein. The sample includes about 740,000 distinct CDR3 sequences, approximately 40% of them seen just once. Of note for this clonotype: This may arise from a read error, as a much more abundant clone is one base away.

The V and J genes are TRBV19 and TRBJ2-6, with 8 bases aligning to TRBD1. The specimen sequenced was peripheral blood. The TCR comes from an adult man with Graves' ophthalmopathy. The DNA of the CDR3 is TGTGCCACCAGCCCCAGGACAGGGTCTGGGGCCAACGTCCTGACTTTC. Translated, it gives CATSPRTGSGANVLTF.